The 30 T cell receptor beta chains presented below share a single source sample, sequenced in a study of CD8+CD57+ T cells in acquired aplastic anemia. Genomic DNA provided the template from which TCR beta VDJ and CDR3 profiles were obtained. TCRdb used MiXCR to reprocess the reads, holding one entry per CDR3 protein. The data show some 210,000 distinct CDR3 sequences, with under 65% seen just once and approximately 30% held by the top ten. The sequenced sample was sorted CD4+, CD8+, or CD8+CD57+ T cells (not recorded which) from PBMCs. These receptors came from a human donor in good health.

This rearrangement joins TRBV9 to TRBJ1-6, with a tentative D call TRBD1 (6 bases). The length of the CDR3 is 18 residues. Germline values: CDR1 SGDLS, CDR2 YYNGEE. Trimming removed 9 bases from V and 0 bases from J, with 22 bases in between. In DNA form, the CDR3 reads TGTGCCATCATGAGGACAGCGAGTTTTTGCTCCTATAATTCACCCCTCCACTTT. Its translation is CAIMRTASFCSYNSPLHF.

This clonotype was seen more than once but under ten times. The chain recombines TRBV27 with TRBJ2-7, with D tentatively TRBD2 (6 bases). V lost 8 bases and J lost 3, with 11 bases in between. The CDR3 runs 12 residues. Germline CDR1 and CDR2: MNHEY and SMNVEV (reference sequence). The CDR3 DNA follows: TGTGCCAGCGGTAGCGGCCTCTACGAGCAGTACTTC. This codes for CASGSGLYEQYF.

V gene TRBV19 combines with J gene TRBJ2-7; the D call may be TRBD1 or TRBD2 (6 bases each). The CDR3 consists of 15 residues. V was trimmed by 3 bases and J by 6 bases, leaving 18 bases between them. Germline loops: CDR1 LNHDA, CDR2 SQIVND (reference sequence). The CDR3 coding sequence is TGTGCCAGTAGTATTGGGGGGCTAGCTCCGACCGAGCAGTACTTC. Protein: CASSIGGLAPTEQYF.

The chain has TRBV12-3 or TRBV12-4 and TRBJ1-1; a possible D gene is TRBD1 (5 bases). V was cut by 5 bases and J by 7 bases, with 11 bases left in between. The CDR3 has 12 residues. The CDR3 is CASSGGGVEAFF. CDR3 nucleotides: TGTGCCAGCAGTGGGGGGGGGGTTGAAGCTTTCTTT.

This chain joins TRBV20-1 and TRBJ1-4, with D perhaps TRBD1 (5 bases). V gave up 6 bases and J gave up 4 bases, with 15 bases separating them. The CDR3 is 14 amino acids. CDR1 is DFQATT and CDR2 is SNEGSKA in the germline V gene (reference sequence). CDR3 in amino acids: CSARKTALNEKLFF. CDR3 in DNA: TGCAGTGCCAGAAAGACAGCGCTTAATGAAAAACTGTTTTTT.

This rearrangement joins TRBV7-2 to TRBJ2-1; tentatively, D is TRBD2 (6 bases). The germline V and J ends were trimmed by 3 bases and 10 bases, with 16 bases remaining between them. CDR3 length equals 14 residues. From germline, CDR1 is SGHTA and CDR2 FQGNSA. The CDR3 DNA reads TGTGCCAGCAGCTTTTCGGAGAGGGGAGGCGAGCAGTTCTTC. Its protein product is CASSFSERGGEQFF.

The V gene is TRBV20-1, the J gene TRBJ2-1; TRBD1 agrees at 10 bases. J was trimmed by 7 bases and V by 6 bases; bases with no gene match: 12. CDR3 length equals 15 residues. Germline CDR1 reads DFQATT; CDR2 reads SNEGSKA (reference sequence). The CDR3: CSAGTGTGETNEQFF. The DNA of the CDR3 is TGCAGTGCGGGGACGGGGACAGGGGAAACGAATGAGCAGTTCTTC.

This chain connects TRBV7-9 to TRBJ1-6, with a tentative D call TRBD1 (5 bases). From germline, CDR1 is SEHNR and CDR2 FQNEAQ (reference sequence). CDR3 length: 13 residues. V lost 8 bases and J 12 bases, leaving 17 bases between the germline ends. CDR3 sequence (DNA): TGTGCCAGCGGATCCGGGACGGCCCAACCCCTCCACTTT. Protein: CASGSGTAQPLHF.

With regard to this clonotype: The junction shows a germline mismatch at one end, possibly a read error. The rearrangement links TRBV2 to TRBJ2-5, with D perhaps TRBD2 (6 bases). The germline V gene has CDR1 SNHLY and CDR2 FYNNEI. There are 16 residues in the CDR3. CDR3 loop: CASTVLEGRNQKTQYF. The CDR3, as DNA: TGCGCCAGCACGGTGTTGGAGGGGAGAAACCAAAAGACCCAGTACTTC. Together with reference TRBV2 and TRBJ2-5, the CDR3 gives the full variable domain: EPEVTQTPSHQVTQMGQEVILRCVPISNHLYFYWYRQILGQKVEFLVSFYNNEISEKSEIFDDQFSVERPDGSNFTLKIRSTKLEDSAMYFCASTVLEGRNQKTQYFGPGTRLLVL.

This clonotype has a handful of counts. The V call is TRBV27, the J call TRBJ2-3; 9 nucleotides line up with TRBD2. The germline gives CDR1 MNHEY, CDR2 SMNVEV (reference sequence). The CDR3 consists of 15 residues. After removal of 2 bases from V and 7 bases from J, the junction contained 7 bases not matched to a gene. CDR3 amino acids: CASSLSSGSDHTQYF. The CDR3, as DNA: TGTGCCAGCAGTTTAAGTAGCGGGAGTGATCATACGCAGTATTTT.

CDR3 in amino acids: CASSSLLGRAKDTQYF. The CDR3 bases are TGTGCCAGCAGCTCCCTCTTGGGGAGGGCCAAAGATACGCAGTATTTT. The V gene is TRBV7-2, the J gene TRBJ2-3; 7 bases match TRBD2. CDR3 length equals 16 residues. Germline V gene data show CDR1 as SGHTA and CDR2 as FQGNSA. Trimming at V came to 4 bases and at J to 5 bases, leaving 12 bases not matched to a gene.

This clonotype has only one observation. The rearrangement uses TRBV5-1 and TRBJ2-1; TRBD2 agrees at 8 bases. The CDR3 covers 15 residues. V was pared by 4 bases and J by 4 bases, with 7 bases of the junction left unmatched. The germline CDR1 and CDR2 sequences are SGHRS and YFSETQ. CDR3 in amino acids: CASSQEVAGYNEQFF. The CDR3 DNA sequence: TGCGCCAGCAGCCAAGAAGTAGCGGGGTACAATGAGCAGTTCTTC.

The genes are TRBV7-9 and TRBJ1-2; D gene uncertain. This CDR3 is built from 12 residues. Germline CDR1 reads SEHNR; CDR2 reads FQNEAQ (reference sequence). The V and J ends lost 2 bases and 7 bases respectively, with 8 bases between them. The CDR3: CASSLQRGGYTF. As DNA, the CDR3 is TGTGCCAGCAGCTTACAGCGGGGTGGCTACACCTTC.

The J gene is TRBJ2-1, the V gene TRBV15; 8 nucleotides line up with TRBD2. Germline CDR1 and CDR2: LNHNV and YYDKDF (reference sequence). CDR3 length equals 13 residues. V shed 8 bases, J shed 7 bases, and the junction held 7 bases outside the gene matches. As DNA, the CDR3 is TGTGCCACCTTCGCGGGAGGTTGGAATGAGCAGTTCTTC. The encoded protein is CATFAGGWNEQFF.

The rearrangement uses TRBV24-1 and TRBJ1-5; D may be TRBD1 (6 bases). Germline V lookup: CDR1 KGHDR, CDR2 SFDVKD. Trimming removed 5 bases at V and 1 base at J, with 8 bases between. CDR3 length equals 14 residues. CDR3 sequence: CATSGGQSNQPQHF. The CDR3 DNA reads as TGTGCCACCAGTGGTGGACAGAGCAATCAGCCCCAGCATTTT.

The chain combines TRBV2 with TRBJ1-6; 7 positions match TRBD1. This CDR3 is built from 15 residues. Trimming cost V 2 bases and J 8 bases; bases outside gene matches: 6. CDR1 and CDR2 (germline): SNHLY, FYNNEI. CDR3: CASSEIDRAYSPLHF. The CDR3 region has the DNA TGTGCCAGCAGTGAAATCGACAGGGCGTATTCACCCCTCCACTTT.

The chain recombines TRBV24-1 with TRBJ2-1, with 7 bases that match TRBD1. Germline V lookup: CDR1 KGHDR, CDR2 SFDVKD. J gave up 5 bases and V 9 bases, and 3 bases lay outside the gene matches. The CDR3 has 12 amino acids. CDR3 loop: CATGTDNNEQFF. CDR3 in DNA: TGTGCCACCGGGACAGATAACAATGAGCAGTTCTTC.

The gene calls are TRBV5-1 and TRBJ2-7; the match to TRBD2 covers 7 bases. CDR3 size: 14 residues. Germline-derived CDR1 and CDR2 are SGHRS and YFSETQ. The V segment lost 2 bases and the J segment 1 base; nucleotides outside the gene matches: 3. The CDR3 region is CASSLPAGSYEQYF. CDR3 bases: TGCGCCAGCAGCTTACCAGCGGGGTCCTACGAGCAGTACTTC.

The rearrangement links TRBV10-3 to TRBJ2-2, with 10 bases that match TRBD2. This CDR3 spans 17 amino acids. V shed 11 bases, J shed 4 bases, and the junction held 16 bases outside the gene matches. Germline V gene sequence: CDR1 ENHRY, CDR2 SYGVKD. The CDR3 sequence: CAASSLEASGSTGELFF. The CDR3 DNA reads as TGTGCCGCCAGCAGCTTGGAAGCTAGCGGGAGCACCGGGGAGCTGTTTTTT.

The chain links TRBV12-3 or TRBV12-4 to TRBJ1-2, with a weak D call TRBD1 (5 bases). This CDR3 contains 13 residues. Trimming took off 6 bases at V and 4 bases at J, with 12 bases between the two ends. The DNA for the CDR3 is TGTGCCAGCAGACTAGACAGACCCTATGGCTACACCTTC. Protein: CASRLDRPYGYTF.

CDR3 region: CASSLEAAGVGANVLTF. The CDR3 DNA sequence: TGTGCCAGCAGCTTAGAGGCCGCGGGGGTTGGGGCCAACGTCCTGACTTTC. The rearrangement links TRBV7-9 to TRBJ2-6; 7 nucleotides agree with TRBD2. The length of the CDR3 is 17 residues. Germline V gene lookup returns CDR1 SEHNR and CDR2 FQNEAQ (reference sequence). With 1 base clipped from V and 3 bases from J, the junction kept 6 bases outside the gene matches.

The chain uses TRBV4-3 and TRBJ1-3, with 10 nucleotides matching TRBD1. Germline lookup yields CDR1 LGHNA and CDR2 YSLEER. This CDR3 has 15 residues. With 4 bases clipped from V and 4 bases from J, the junction kept 4 bases outside the gene matches. The CDR3 loop reads CASSPGTGAGNTIYF. DNA for the CDR3: TGCGCCAGCAGCCCAGGGACAGGGGCAGGAAACACCATATATTTT.

The table lists this clonotype with many counts. This rearrangement joins TRBV5-6 to TRBJ1-5, with D possibly matching TRBD1 (5 bases). The V gene lost 6 bases and the J gene lost 0 bases, with 16 bases spanning the gap. The CDR3 loop spans 16 amino acids. Germline values: CDR1 SGHDT, CDR2 YYEEEE. The CDR3 DNA sequence: TGTGCCAGCACCCTGGGGCCGGACGATAGCAATCAGCCCCAGCATTTT. Translation: CASTLGPDDSNQPQHF.

The chain uses TRBV29-1 and TRBJ2-3; D possibly corresponds to TRBD2 (6 bases). The CDR3 totals 16 residues. Per the germline V gene, CDR1 is SQVTM and CDR2 is ANQGSEA. Trimming took off 0 bases at V and 0 bases at J, with 13 bases between the two ends. The CDR3 loop is CSVEDPVGTSTDTQYF. The CDR3 DNA reads as TGCAGCGTTGAAGATCCGGTGGGGACTAGCACAGATACGCAGTATTTT.

The chain combines TRBV9 with TRBJ1-6; 9 bases agree with TRBD1. V shed 4 bases and J 4 bases; nucleotides not matched to a gene: 3. CDR3 length: 15 residues. Per the germline V gene, CDR1 is SGDLS and CDR2 is YYNGEE. The CDR3 nucleotides are TGTGCCAGCAGCTCAGGACAGGGGTATAATTCACCCCTCCACTTT. It encodes CASSSGQGYNSPLHF.

This clonotype was detected many times. V usage is TRBV15 and J usage is TRBJ2-3; D remains unclear. The germline V and J ends were trimmed by 0 bases and 4 bases, with 5 bases remaining between them. Per the germline V gene, CDR1 is LNHNV and CDR2 is YYDKDF (reference sequence). The CDR3 length is 13 residues. The CDR3 is CATSREWADTQYF. In DNA, the CDR3 is TGTGCCACCAGCAGAGAATGGGCAGATACGCAGTATTTT. The full variable domain, completed using reference TRBV15 and TRBJ2-3, is DAMVIQNPRYQVTQFGKPVTLSCSQTLNHNVMYWYQQKSSQAPKLLFHYYDKDFNNEADTPDNFQSRRPNTSFCFLDIRSPGLGDTAMYLCATSREWADTQYFGPGTRLTVL.

In this sample, this clonotype turned up once. A much larger clone differs by one base, so this may be a read error. This chain connects TRBV9 to TRBJ2-2; 9 bases are shared with TRBD1. CDR3 size: 17 residues. V shed 8 bases and J 2 bases; nucleotides not matched to a gene: 13. From germline, CDR1 is SGDLS and CDR2 YYNGEE. The CDR3 DNA follows: TGTGCCAGAAGCCCCCTCGGGACAGGGCCTAACACCGGGGAGCTGTTTTTT. It is translated as CARSPLGTGPNTGELFF. The variable domain in full, with the rest retrieved from reference TRBV9 and TRBJ2-2, is DSGVTQTPKHLITATGQRVTLRCSPRSGDLSVYWYQQSLDQGLQFLIQYYNGEERAKGNILERFSAQQFPDLHSELNLSSLELGDSALYFCARSPLGTGPNTGELFFGEGSRLTVL.

V is TRBV20-1 and J is TRBJ2-3; perhaps TRBD2 as D (5 bases). CDR1 DFQATT and CDR2 SNEGSKA come from the germline V gene (reference sequence). V was shortened by 8 bases and J by 0 bases, with 15 bases between the two germline ends. The CDR3 sequence is 14 residues long. CDR3 coding DNA: TGCAGTCCGCTAGGTCCGGGAAGCACAGATACGCAGTATTTT. Residues: CSPLGPGSTDTQYF.

The gene calls are TRBV12-3 or TRBV12-4 and TRBJ1-1; D is ambiguous. V gave up 8 bases and J gave up 4 bases, with 14 bases separating them. This CDR3 is built from 13 residues. The CDR3 loop reads CASHAQTITEAFF. The CDR3 bases are TGTGCCAGCCACGCCCAAACGATCACTGAAGCTTTCTTT.

In its sample, this clonotype was seen many times. The V gene is TRBV12-3 or TRBV12-4, the J gene TRBJ2-1; TRBD2 agrees at 7 bases. V shed 1 base and J 0 bases; nucleotides not matched to a gene: 3. This CDR3 is 16 amino acids long. The CDR3 sequence is CASSLVGGSSYNEQFF. The CDR3 DNA is TGTGCCAGCAGTTTAGTGGGCGGGAGCTCCTACAATGAGCAGTTCTTC.